The T cell receptor beta chain described here comes from a study of T cell responses to AZD1222 COVID-19 vaccine. This clone has just a few counts. Its target is not known. TCRdb's copy holds only in-frame clones and misses some; the assay was immunoSEQ multiplex PCR. Of almost 95,000 clones listed, approximately 81% are singletons. Study-wide points: Repertoire sampling occurred only after the peak T cell response. Mostly white British, mostly female donors; authors suggested clonal diversity may be underestimated.

Germline-derived CDR1 and CDR2 are LGHDT and YNNKEL (reference sequence). V was trimmed by 1 base and J by 3 bases, leaving 9 bases between them. This CDR3 comprises 14 residues. Second doses at about 4 or about 12 weeks were pooled. The clonotype originates from an adult who received the AZD1222 COVID-19 vaccine. Sequences were derived from peripheral blood, sampled 28 days after the second AZD1222 dose. The chain carries TRBV3-1 (or the pseudogene TRBV3-2) and TRBJ2-5; D is ambiguous. CDR3 region: CASSQGLGKETQYF. CDR3 in DNA: TGTGCCAGCAGCCAAGGGTTGGGCAAAGAGACCCAGTACTTC.